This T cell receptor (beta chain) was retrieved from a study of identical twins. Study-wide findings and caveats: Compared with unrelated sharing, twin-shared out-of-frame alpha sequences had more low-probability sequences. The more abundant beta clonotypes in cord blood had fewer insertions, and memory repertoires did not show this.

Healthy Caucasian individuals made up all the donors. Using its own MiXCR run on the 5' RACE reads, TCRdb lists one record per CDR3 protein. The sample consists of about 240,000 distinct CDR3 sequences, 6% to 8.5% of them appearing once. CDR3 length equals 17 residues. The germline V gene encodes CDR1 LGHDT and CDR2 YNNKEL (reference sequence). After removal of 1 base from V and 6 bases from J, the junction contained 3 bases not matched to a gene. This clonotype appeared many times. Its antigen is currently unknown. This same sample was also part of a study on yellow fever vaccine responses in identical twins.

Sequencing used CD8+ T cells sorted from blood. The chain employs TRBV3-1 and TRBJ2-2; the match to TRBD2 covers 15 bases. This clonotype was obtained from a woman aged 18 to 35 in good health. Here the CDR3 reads CASSQGTSGRAAGELFF. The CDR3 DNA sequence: TGTGCCAGCAGCCAAGGGACTAGCGGGAGGGCCGCCGGGGAGCTGTTTTTT. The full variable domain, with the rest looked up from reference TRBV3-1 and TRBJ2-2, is DTAVSQTPKYLVTQMGNDKSIKCEQNLGHDTMYWYKQDSKKFLKIMFSYNNKELIINETVPNRFSPKSPDKAHLNLHINSLELGDSAVYFCASSQGTSGRAAGELFFGEGSRLTVL.